The next 21 T cell receptor beta chains were all read from a single sample in a study. Each CDR3 protein is one row after TCRdb ran MiXCR on the 5' RACE reads. The repertoire holds 50,000 to 75,000 distinct CDR3 sequences, with 22% as singletons. The sequenced material came from memory CD4+ T cells sorted from a lymph node. Subset in this sample: memory CD4+ T cells, CD4+CD45RO+CD25-. These receptors came from a female donor with breast cancer.

The chain links TRBV9 to TRBJ1-2; weak D call: TRBD1 (5 bases). This CDR3 spans 12 amino acids. V lost 0 bases, J lost 6 bases, and 6 bases lay in between. Germline CDR1 is SGDLS and CDR2 is YYNGEE. CDR3 residues: CASSVEGNGYTF. The DNA of the CDR3 is TGTGCCAGCAGCGTAGAGGGGAATGGCTACACCTTC.

This clonotype was found a few times. V is TRBV12-3 or TRBV12-4 and J is TRBJ2-1, with D perhaps TRBD2 (6 bases). Deletions cut 7 bases from V and 0 bases from J, with 19 bases between. The CDR3 contains 17 residues. CDR3 bases: TGTGCCAGCATACCAAGATATAGCGGTATCTCCTACAATGAGCAGTTCTTC. This encodes CASIPRYSGISYNEQFF.

Here the CDR3 DNA reads TGCGCCAGCAAGGTGGACAGGTCCGGACAGCAGCAGTACTTC. Its translation: CASKVDRSGQQQYF. The chain links TRBV5-1 to TRBJ2-7; 7 bases align to TRBD1. CDR1 is SGHRS, CDR2 YFSETQ, per germline. The ends lost 6 bases at V and 8 bases at J; junction bases unmatched: 14. The CDR3 is 14 residues long.

For this clonotype: A read error may produce the germline difference seen at one junction end. The chain joins TRBV6-1 to TRBJ2-5; D is ambiguous. Germline lookup yields CDR1 MNHNS and CDR2 SASEGT. This CDR3 contains 11 residues. CDR3 region: CASSAQETLYF. In nucleotides, the CDR3 is TGTGCCAGCAGTGCACAAGAGACCCTGTACTTC.

The chain's CDR3 is CASSPEGRASPLHF. In DNA, the CDR3 is TGTGCCAGCAGCCCCGAGGGGAGGGCTTCACCCCTCCACTTT. The rearrangement joins TRBV12-3 or TRBV12-4 to TRBJ1-6; a weak D match, TRBD1 (5 bases). The CDR3 is made up of 14 amino acids. V was cut by 6 bases and J by 9 bases, with 15 bases left in between.

This clonotype occurred a few times. The chain joins TRBV7-2 to TRBJ1-2; D ambiguous. This CDR3 spans 13 amino acids. Trimming removed 3 bases at V and 6 bases at J, with 11 bases between. Germline loops: CDR1 SGHTA, CDR2 FQGNSA. This CDR3 is CASSLLGFHGYTF. The CDR3 DNA sequence: TGTGCCAGCAGCTTGTTGGGATTCCATGGCTACACCTTC.

This chain joins TRBV6-5 and TRBJ1-6; D is ambiguous. From germline, CDR1 is MNHEY and CDR2 SVGAGI. The CDR3 has 14 residues. Trimming took 6 bases from V and 6 from J, leaving 12 bases between them. The CDR3 reads CASSRPDCNSPLHF. The CDR3, as DNA: TGTGCCAGCAGCCGCCCAGACTGTAATTCACCCCTCCACTTT.

The chain couples TRBV5-1 to TRBJ1-1; D may be TRBD1 (6 bases). Trimming took 5 bases from V and 8 from J, leaving 19 bases between them. This CDR3 contains 14 residues. Germline loops: CDR1 SGHRS, CDR2 YFSETQ. The CDR3 DNA reads as TGCGCCAGCAGTTCTGGGGGGGCCAGCAGCGAAGCTTTCTTT. Protein: CASSSGGASSEAFF.

The chain has TRBV20-1 and TRBJ2-6, with D possibly being TRBD1 (5 bases). This CDR3 contains 15 residues. Deletions cut 2 bases from V and 7 bases from J, with 15 bases between. Germline loops: CDR1 DFQATT, CDR2 SNEGSKA (reference sequence). The CDR3 coding sequence is TGCAGTGCTAGAAGACAGCCCCCAGACGCCAACGTCCTGACTTTC. As protein: CSARRQPPDANVLTF.

This clonotype was seen many times. The CDR3 DNA is TGTGCCAGCAGCCAAGATCTTGATCAGCCCCAGCATTTT. Translation gives CASSQDLDQPQHF. The chain recombines TRBV3-1 with TRBJ1-5; D is unresolved. The germline V gene encodes CDR1 LGHDT and CDR2 YNNKEL (reference sequence). The CDR3 contains 13 residues. Trimming shortened V by 0 bases and J by 5 bases, and 5 bases separated the two germline ends.

This clonotype was counted only a few times. V and J are TRBV7-2 and TRBJ1-3, with D perhaps matching TRBD1 (5 bases). The V end lost 8 bases, the J end lost 0 bases, and 11 bases lay between the germline ends. The CDR3 consists of 14 residues. Germline V lookup: CDR1 SGHTA, CDR2 FQGNSA. The CDR3 DNA is TGTGCCAGCGATCCGGGGCTCTCTGGAAACACCATATATTTT. It codes for CASDPGLSGNTIYF. Full variable domain (rest looked up from reference TRBV7-2 and TRBJ1-3): GAGVSQSPSNKVTEKGKDVELRCDPISGHTALYWYRQSLGQGLEFLIYFQGNSAPDKSGLPSDRFSAERTGGSVSTLTIQRTQQEDSAVYLCASDPGLSGNTIYFGEGSWLTVV.

This chain joins TRBV7-2 and TRBJ2-7; maybe TRBD2 (5 bases). Between the trimmed V and J ends, which lost 5 bases and 6 bases, there was a span of 11 bases. Germline V gene sequence: CDR1 SGHTA, CDR2 FQGNSA. This CDR3 spans 12 amino acids. The CDR3 loop reads CASSLTRSEQYF. The CDR3 DNA reads as TGTGCCAGCAGCCTAACTAGGAGCGAGCAGTACTTC.

This clonotype has a handful of counts. This chain links TRBV6-1 with TRBJ2-2; D not certain. CDR1 and CDR2 (germline): MNHNS, SASEGT. The V and J ends lost 5 bases and 5 bases respectively, with 6 bases between them. This CDR3 region has 12 residues. CDR3 sequence (DNA): TGTGCCAGCAGTAGAGAGACCGGGGAGCTGTTTTTT. Encoded protein: CASSRETGELFF.

The chain uses TRBV6-1 and TRBJ2-7; possible D gene TRBD1, 8 bases. Between the trimmed V and J ends, which lost 8 bases and 6 bases, there was a span of 20 bases. CDR1 is MNHNS and CDR2 is SASEGT in the germline V gene. This CDR3 spans 14 amino acids. CDR3 sequence: CASGDRGGKFEQYF. CDR3 coding DNA: TGTGCCAGCGGAGACAGGGGAGGGAAATTCGAGCAGTACTTC.

The V gene is TRBV3-1, the J gene TRBJ2-5, with D possibly TRBD2 on 7 matching bases. The V end was cut by 0 bases, the J end by 5 bases, with 16 bases between. The V gene's germline CDR1 is LGHDT and CDR2 YNNKEL (reference sequence). The CDR3 totals 16 residues. This CDR3 reads CASSQDIGGGGETQYF. CDR3 DNA sequence: TGTGCCAGCAGCCAAGATATTGGGGGAGGGGGTGAGACCCAGTACTTC.

The chain has TRBV7-9 and TRBJ2-1; D is uncertain. Germline lookup yields CDR1 SEHNR and CDR2 FQNEAQ (reference sequence). The CDR3 has 13 residues. Trimming took 2 bases from V and 6 from J, leaving 8 bases between them. This CDR3 reads CASSLLSGNEQFF. CDR3 DNA sequence: TGTGCCAGCAGCTTACTTTCTGGCAATGAGCAGTTCTTC. Looking up the rest from reference TRBV7-9 and TRBJ2-1 gives the full variable domain: DTGVSQNPRHKITKRGQNVTFRCDPISEHNRLYWYRQTLGQGPEFLTYFQNEAQLEKSRLLSDRFSAERPKGSFSTLEIQRTEQGDSAMYLCASSLLSGNEQFFGPGTRLTVL.

The chain uses TRBV7-9 and TRBJ1-2; D perhaps matches TRBD1 (6 bases). In germline, CDR1 is SEHNR, CDR2 FQNEAQ (reference sequence). The CDR3 has 12 amino acids. V was clipped by 5 bases and J by 4 bases, with 8 bases between them. CDR3: CASSPDSYGYTF. The DNA for the CDR3 is TGTGCCAGCAGCCCGGACAGCTATGGCTACACCTTC.

This clonotype has at least ten counts. The rearrangement uses TRBV20-1 and TRBJ1-1, with D uncertain. The CDR3 length is 11 residues. From germline, CDR1 is DFQATT and CDR2 SNEGSKA (reference sequence). The ends were cut back, 8 bases at V and 4 bases at J, with 11 bases in the middle. The CDR3 bases are TGCAGTACCAGGATCGGCACTGAAGCTTTCTTT. Translation gives CSTRIGTEAFF.

This clonotype has ten or more counts. V gene TRBV10-3 combines with J gene TRBJ1-6, with D unclear. The CDR3 length is 12 residues. The V end was cut by 7 bases, the J end by 8 bases, with 9 bases between. Germline CDR1 is ENHRY and CDR2 is SYGVKD. CDR3 nucleotides: TGTGCCATCAAAGGACGGGATTCACCCCTCCACTTT. Translated: CAIKGRDSPLHF.

This clonotype was detected only a few times. The J gene is TRBJ1-1, the V gene TRBV28, with D possibly being TRBD1 (6 bases). The CDR3 loop spans 14 amino acids. Germline CDR1 is MDHEN and CDR2 is SYDVKM. Deletions cut 6 bases from V and 1 base from J, with 12 bases between. CDR3: CASSSGGQNTEAFF. DNA of the CDR3: TGTGCCAGCAGCTCCGGGGGCCAGAACACTGAAGCTTTCTTT.

This clonotype has only a few counts. V and J are TRBV7-8 and TRBJ1-6; TRBD1 agrees at 7 bases. The CDR3 loop spans 16 amino acids. In germline, CDR1 is SGHVS, CDR2 FQNEAQ. The junction had 10 bases not matched to a gene; V was cut back by 5 bases and J by 6 bases. CDR3 DNA: TGTGCCAGCAGCGCGGGACAGCTAAATCGTAATTCACCCCTCCACTTT. It is translated as CASSAGQLNRNSPLHF.